This is a list of T cell receptor beta chains from one sample in a study of OX40 agonist ivuxolimab in advanced cancers. Method: immunoSEQ multiplex PCR; TCRdb's copy keeps in-frame clones and lacks some. The sample gives 70,000 to 95,000 clones, around 80% of which show up once; under 2% is in the top ten. The starting material was CD4+ or CD8+ T cells sorted from blood, obtained in a trial of the OX40 agonist ivuxolimab. Source of these receptors: an adult with an advanced solid tumor such as melanoma, head and neck, liver or kidney cancer. CDR3s include the opening cysteine and the closing phenylalanine or tryptophan. A D gene is named only where the DNA matches it firmly. Size is stated for part of the rows, as once, few or many counts, or as a class when the clone is expanded.

TRBJ1-1,-,TRBV5-4,-,CASSLNTNTEAFF,TGTGCCAGCAGCTTAAATACGAACACTGAAGCTTTCTTT
TRBJ2-3,-,TRBV7-2,-,CASSIRVLGTDTQYF,TGTGCCAGCAGCATCAGGGTTCTAGGCACAGATACGCAGTATTTT
TRBJ1-5,-,TRBV7-2,-,CASRSYPGKSGNQPQHF,TGTGCCAGCAGATCCTACCCCGGGAAAAGTGGCAATCAGCCCCAGCATTTT
TRBJ2-5,TRBD2,TRBV7-8,-,CASSLERELWGETQYF,TGTGCCAGCAGCTTAGAGCGGGAACTCTGGGGAGAGACCCAGTACTTC
TRBJ1-5,-,TRBV28,once,CASSFNQVNQPQHF,TGTGCCAGCAGTTTCAATCAGGTCAATCAGCCCCAGCATTTT
TRBJ1-2,-,TRBV28,-,CASSFTEGSMLGGYTF,TGTGCCAGCAGTTTCACGGAAGGGAGCATGCTGGGTGGCTACACCTTC
TRBJ2-3,TRBD2,TRBV28,-,CASSPSPRGGRSTDTQYF,TGTGCCAGCAGTCCATCACCTCGGGGGGGCCGGAGCACAGATACGCAGTATTTT
TRBJ1-2,TRBD1,TRBV15,-,CATSTRTGYNGYTF,TGTGCCACCAGCACCCGGACAGGCTACAATGGCTACACCTTC
TRBJ1-1,-,TRBV5-1,-,CASSYGQSEAFF,TGCGCCAGCAGCTACGGACAGTCGGAAGCTTTCTTT
TRBJ1-6,-,TRBV5-5,-,CASTPRGQNSPLHF,TGTGCCAGCACCCCCCGCGGTCAAAATTCACCCCTCCACTTT
TRBJ1-5,TRBD1,TRBV5-1,-,CASSLDDRGPQHF,TGCGCCAGCAGCTTGGACGACAGGGGGCCCCAGCATTTT
TRBJ2-3,-,TRBV15,-,CATSRDNRGPDTQYF,TGTGCCACCAGCAGAGATAATCGGGGCCCAGATACGCAGTATTTT
TRBJ2-5,TRBD2,TRBV5-6,-,CASSLDPGTRETQYF,TGTGCCAGCAGCTTGGATCCGGGGACTAGGGAGACCCAGTACTTC
TRBJ2-3,TRBD2,TRBV5-4,-,CASSSAGGFTDTQYF,TGTGCCAGCAGCTCAGCGGGGGGGTTCACAGATACGCAGTATTTT
TRBJ2-7,-,TRBV28,-,CASTPPNGYEQYF,TGTGCCAGCACCCCCCCAAATGGCTACGAGCAGTACTTC
TRBJ2-7,-,TRBV7-2,-,CASSLPGAYEQYF,TGTGCCAGCAGCTTACCAGGAGCCTACGAGCAGTACTTC
TRBJ1-5,-,TRBV28,-,CASRPPLSRGGSNQPQHF,TGTGCCAGCAGGCCTCCTCTATCCCGGGGAGGAAGCAATCAGCCCCAGCATTTT
TRBJ2-7,-,TRBV28,-,CASSPIPSYEQYF,TGTGCCAGCAGCCCAATCCCATCCTACGAGCAGTACTTC
TRBJ2-6,-,TRBV7-3,-,CASSPPEIFSSGANVLTF,TGTGCCAGCAGCCCGCCAGAGATATTTAGCTCTGGGGCCAACGTCCTGACTTTC
TRBJ2-5,-,TRBV9,-,CASSTEGGSETQYF,TGTGCCAGCAGCACCGAAGGGGGTTCAGAGACCCAGTACTTC
TRBJ2-1,-,TRBV20-1,-,CSARQPPQFF,TGCAGTGCTAGACAACCCCCCCAGTTCTTC
TRBJ1-1,-,TRBV6-5,-,CASISSRGTEAFF,TGTGCCAGCATTAGCTCACGGGGGACTGAAGCTTTCTTT
TRBJ1-1,TRBD1,TRBV6-6,-,CASTEDRGRKTEAFF,TGTGCCAGCACAGAGGACAGGGGGCGCAAAACTGAAGCTTTCTTT
TRBJ1-5,TRBD1,TRBV28,-,CASSEWGQGNQPQHF,TGTGCCAGCAGTGAGTGGGGACAGGGCAATCAGCCCCAGCATTTT
TRBJ1-6,-,TRBV27,-,CASSPGYGVQSSYNSPLHF,TGTGCCAGCAGTCCGGGTTATGGGGTCCAGAGCTCCTATAATTCACCCCTCCACTTT